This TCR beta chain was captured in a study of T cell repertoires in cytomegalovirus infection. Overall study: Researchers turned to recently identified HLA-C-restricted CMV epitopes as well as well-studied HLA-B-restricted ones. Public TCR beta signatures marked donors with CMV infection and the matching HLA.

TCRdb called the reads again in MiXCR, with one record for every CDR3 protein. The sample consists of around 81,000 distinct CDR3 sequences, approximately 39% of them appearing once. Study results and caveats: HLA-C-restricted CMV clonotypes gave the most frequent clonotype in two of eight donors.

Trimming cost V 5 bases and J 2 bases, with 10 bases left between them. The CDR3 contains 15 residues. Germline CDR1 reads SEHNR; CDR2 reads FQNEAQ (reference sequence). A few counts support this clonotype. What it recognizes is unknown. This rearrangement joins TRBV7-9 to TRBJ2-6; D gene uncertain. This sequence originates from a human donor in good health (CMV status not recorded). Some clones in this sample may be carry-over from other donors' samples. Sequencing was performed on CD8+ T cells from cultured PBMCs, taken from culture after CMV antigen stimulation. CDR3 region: CASSGLGAGANVLTF. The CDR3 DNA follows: TGTGCCAGCAGCGGCCTGGGTGCTGGGGCCAACGTCCTGACTTTC.